Listed below are T cell receptor beta chains from one sample, sequenced in a study of shared clonotypes between healthy human individuals. Produced via immunoSEQ multiplex PCR; TCRdb's table is partial and in-frame only. The data contain over 2 million clones, 95% of them singletons. The specimen sequenced was naive CD4+ T cells sorted from blood. The receptors were gathered from a man younger than 35 in good health. Each CDR3 is given with its conserved first and last residue. Each record gives: J gene, V gene, D gene, clone size, CDR3 protein, CDR3 DNA. The D gene is left open where the match is weak. A row's size may be missing; if present it is once, few, many or a size class.

J: TRBJ1-5
V: TRBV27
D: TRBD1
size: -
CDR3: CASLSGTGVFSQPQHF
DNA: TGTGCCAGCCTTTCCGGGACAGGGGTTTTCAGTCAGCCCCAGCATTTT

J: TRBJ2-7
V: TRBV18
D: -
size: -
CDR3: CASSTRQSYEQYF
DNA: TGTGCCAGCTCAACTCGACAGTCCTACGAGCAGTACTTC

J: TRBJ2-7
V: TRBV5-4
D: TRBD2
size: -
CDR3: CASSLSGGVPYEQYF
DNA: TGTGCCAGCAGCCTCAGCGGGGGGGTCCCCTACGAGCAGTACTTC

J: TRBJ2-6
V: TRBV25-1
D: -
size: -
CDR3: CASSEDSILSGANVLTF
DNA: TGTGCCAGCAGTGAAGATAGCATACTCTCTGGGGCCAACGTCCTGACTTTC

J: TRBJ1-5
V: TRBV19
D: TRBD1
size: -
CDR3: CASRTGGAGNQPQHF
DNA: TGTGCCAGTAGGACAGGGGGCGCGGGCAATCAGCCCCAGCATTTT

J: TRBJ2-3
V: TRBV11-2
D: -
size: -
CDR3: CASSLDQGDTQYF
DNA: TGTGCCAGCAGCTTAGATCAGGGAGATACGCAGTATTTT

J: TRBJ2-1
V: TRBV28
D: TRBD1
size: -
CDR3: CASSEGVTGGNEQFF
DNA: TGTGCCAGCAGTGAAGGGGTGACAGGGGGCAATGAGCAGTTCTTC

J: TRBJ2-3
V: TRBV30
D: -
size: -
CDR3: CAWNRGTDTQYF
DNA: TGTGCCTGGAACCGAGGCACAGATACGCAGTATTTT

J: TRBJ2-2
V: TRBV10-3
D: -
size: -
CDR3: CAISESQVNTGELFF
DNA: TGTGCCATCAGTGAGTCGCAAGTGAACACCGGGGAGCTGTTTTTT

J: TRBJ1-4
V: TRBV2
D: TRBD1
size: -
CDR3: CASRGQGARGEKLFF
DNA: TGTGCCAGCAGGGGACAGGGGGCAAGGGGTGAAAAACTGTTTTTT

J: TRBJ1-6
V: TRBV5-6
D: TRBD1
size: -
CDR3: CASSLATGEVVSPLHF
DNA: TGTGCCAGCAGCTTGGCGACAGGGGAAGTTGTTTCACCCCTCCACTTT

J: TRBJ1-5
V: TRBV5-1
D: -
size: once
CDR3: CASSLNVDQPQHF
DNA: TGCGCCAGCAGCTTAAATGTGGATCAGCCCCAGCATTTT

J: TRBJ1-4
V: TRBV5-1
D: TRBD1
size: -
CDR3: CASSGTGATNEKLFF
DNA: TGCGCCAGCAGCGGAACAGGGGCAACTAATGAAAAACTGTTTTTT

J: TRBJ2-7
V: TRBV21-1
D: -
size: -
CDR3: CASSPTGPQATYEQYF
DNA: TGTGCCAGCAGCCCAACGGGCCCCCAGGCCACCTACGAGCAGTACTTC

J: TRBJ2-7
V: TRBV4-1
D: -
size: -
CDR3: CASSQDRAKPSYEQYF
DNA: TGCGCCAGCAGCCAAGATAGGGCCAAGCCTTCCTACGAGCAGTACTTC

J: TRBJ1-5
V: TRBV18
D: -
size: -
CDR3: CASSPPGMGANQPQHF
DNA: TGTGCCAGCTCACCACCGGGCATGGGGGCCAATCAGCCCCAGCATTTT

J: TRBJ2-2
V: TRBV5-1
D: -
size: -
CDR3: CASSLRDHTGELFF
DNA: TGCGCCAGCAGCTTACGGGATCACACCGGGGAGCTGTTTTTT

J: TRBJ2-1
V: TRBV7-6
D: TRBD1
size: once
CDR3: CASSSGQVYNEQFF
DNA: TGTGCCAGCAGTTCTGGACAGGTCTACAATGAGCAGTTCTTC

J: TRBJ2-2
V: TRBV7-7
D: -
size: -
CDR3: CASSLRQTANTGELFF
DNA: TGTGCTAGCAGCCTAAGACAGACAGCGAACACCGGGGAGCTGTTTTTT

J: TRBJ1-2
V: TRBV18
D: -
size: -
CDR3: CASSGMAGLDGYTF
DNA: TGTGCCAGCTCCGGGATGGCAGGGTTGGATGGCTACACCTTC

J: TRBJ2-5
V: TRBV7-7
D: -
size: -
CDR3: CASSMGFGETQYF
DNA: TGTGCTAGCAGCATGGGATTCGGAGAGACCCAGTACTTC

J: TRBJ2-1
V: TRBV6-5
D: TRBD2
size: once
CDR3: CASRGLAGELEEQFF
DNA: TGTGCCAGCAGGGGACTAGCGGGAGAGTTGGAGGAGCAGTTCTTC

J: TRBJ2-2
V: TRBV2
D: -
size: -
CDR3: CASSEQAGLTGELFF
DNA: TGTGCCAGCAGTGAACAGGCGGGGCTGACCGGGGAGCTGTTTTTT

J: TRBJ2-1
V: TRBV6-1
D: -
size: -
CDR3: CASSPRVVHEQFF
DNA: TGTGCCAGCAGCCCAAGGGTCGTACATGAGCAGTTCTTC

J: TRBJ2-2
V: TRBV5-1
D: TRBD2
size: -
CDR3: CASAGGLAGGITGELFF
DNA: TGCGCCAGCGCCGGGGGACTAGCGGGAGGTATCACCGGGGAGCTGTTTTTT

J: TRBJ2-7
V: TRBV9
D: TRBD1
size: -
CDR3: CASSPHRGSYEQYF
DNA: TGTGCCAGCAGCCCCCACAGGGGTTCCTACGAGCAGTACTTC

J: TRBJ1-5
V: TRBV7-2
D: TRBD1
size: -
CDR3: CASSPGQGGVQPQHF
DNA: TGTGCCAGCAGCCCCGGACAGGGAGGAGTTCAGCCCCAGCATTTT

J: TRBJ2-2
V: TRBV6-1
D: -
size: -
CDR3: CASRRATGELFF
DNA: TGTGCCAGCAGGAGGGCGACCGGGGAGCTGTTTTTT

J: TRBJ2-2
V: TRBV5-1
D: TRBD1
size: -
CDR3: CASSLMTGGDPKKLFF
DNA: TGCGCCAGCAGCTTGATGACAGGGGGGGACCCAAAAAAGCTGTTTTTT

J: TRBJ1-5
V: TRBV18
D: -
size: -
CDR3: CASSPPGPQRGQPQHF
DNA: TGTGCCAGCTCACCACCGGGCCCCCAACGGGGTCAGCCCCAGCATTTT

J: TRBJ1-2
V: TRBV4-1
D: TRBD1
size: -
CDR3: CASSPGTGANYGYTF
DNA: TGCGCCAGCAGCCCAGGGACAGGAGCTAACTATGGCTACACCTTC

J: TRBJ2-7
V: TRBV4-1
D: -
size: -
CDR3: CASSQGVISYEQYF
DNA: TGCGCCAGCAGCCAAGGTGTGATCTCCTACGAGCAGTACTTC

J: TRBJ2-5
V: TRBV7-2
D: -
size: -
CDR3: CASSLARETQYF
DNA: TGTGCCAGCAGCTTGGCCCGGGAGACCCAGTACTTC

J: TRBJ2-7
V: TRBV10-3
D: TRBD2
size: -
CDR3: CAARLAGAPSSYEQYF
DNA: TGTGCCGCCCGCCTAGCGGGAGCCCCGAGCTCCTACGAGCAGTACTTC

J: TRBJ2-1
V: TRBV5-6
D: -
size: -
CDR3: CASSLVASSSSYNEQFF
DNA: TGTGCCAGCAGCTTGGTGGCCAGCTCGAGCTCCTACAATGAGCAGTTCTTC

J: TRBJ2-1
V: TRBV9
D: TRBD2
size: -
CDR3: CASSVGLAGDNEQFF
DNA: TGTGCCAGCAGCGTGGGACTAGCGGGGGACAATGAGCAGTTCTTC

J: TRBJ1-2
V: TRBV5-6
D: -
size: once
CDR3: CASSQDIYGYTF
DNA: TGTGCCAGCAGCCAGGACATCTATGGCTACACCTTC

J: TRBJ1-1
V: TRBV7-2
D: -
size: -
CDR3: CASSLPGNTEAFF
DNA: TGTGCCAGCAGCTTACCAGGGAACACTGAAGCTTTCTTT

J: TRBJ2-7
V: TRBV4-3
D: -
size: -
CDR3: CASSQDPGSGEQYF
DNA: TGCGCCAGCAGCCAAGATCCAGGGTCGGGAGAGCAGTACTTC

J: TRBJ2-2
V: TRBV15
D: TRBD1
size: -
CDR3: CATQGQLTGELFF
DNA: TGTGCCACCCAGGGACAGCTCACCGGGGAGCTGTTTTTT

J: TRBJ1-1
V: TRBV2
D: -
size: -
CDR3: CASRGDGALGAFF
DNA: TGTGCCAGCAGGGGGGACGGAGCCCTGGGAGCTTTCTTT

J: TRBJ2-5
V: TRBV27
D: TRBD2
size: -
CDR3: CASSPGTSSETQYF
DNA: TGTGCCAGCAGTCCAGGGACTAGCTCGGAGACCCAGTACTTC

J: TRBJ2-7
V: TRBV18
D: -
size: -
CDR3: CASSKGAGYEQYF
DNA: TGTGCCAGCTCAAAGGGGGCGGGATACGAGCAGTACTTC

J: TRBJ2-7
V: TRBV30
D: -
size: -
CDR3: CAWSADPASEQYF
DNA: TGTGCCTGGAGCGCTGACCCAGCTAGCGAGCAGTACTTC

J: TRBJ2-7
V: TRBV15
D: TRBD2
size: -
CDR3: CATSRDLASGAKSYEQYF
DNA: TGTGCCACCAGCAGAGATCTGGCTAGCGGGGCCAAATCCTACGAGCAGTACTTC

J: TRBJ2-6
V: TRBV30
D: TRBD1
size: -
CDR3: CAWRETGLGANVLTF
DNA: TGTGCCTGGAGGGAGACAGGGCTGGGGGCCAACGTCCTGACTTTC

J: TRBJ2-1
V: TRBV5-4
D: TRBD1
size: -
CDR3: CASSLVGGQGINEQFF
DNA: TGTGCCAGCAGCTTGGTAGGGGGACAGGGGATCAATGAGCAGTTCTTC

J: TRBJ1-6
V: TRBV7-9
D: TRBD1
size: -
CDR3: CASSLGTGFSNSPLHF
DNA: TGTGCCAGCAGCTTAGGGACAGGGTTTTCTAATTCACCCCTCCACTTT

J: TRBJ2-7
V: TRBV28
D: TRBD1
size: -
CDR3: CASRGTGGLYEQYF
DNA: TGTGCCAGCAGGGGGACAGGGGGTCTATACGAGCAGTACTTC

J: TRBJ1-4
V: TRBV7-9
D: -
size: -
CDR3: CASSLGPTPGLGEKLFF
DNA: TGTGCCAGCAGCCTAGGGCCCACTCCGGGTTTAGGTGAAAAACTGTTTTTT

J: TRBJ2-3
V: TRBV28
D: -
size: -
CDR3: CASGGSTDTQYF
DNA: TGTGCCAGCGGGGGGAGCACAGATACGCAGTATTTT

J: TRBJ2-1
V: TRBV11-2
D: TRBD2
size: -
CDR3: CASSFSGTSPNEQFF
DNA: TGTGCCAGCAGCTTCTCCGGGACTAGCCCCAATGAGCAGTTCTTC

J: TRBJ2-7
V: TRBV19
D: -
size: -
CDR3: CASSRPGKITEQYF
DNA: TGTGCCAGTAGTCGCCCGGGAAAAATAACCGAGCAGTACTTC

J: TRBJ2-7
V: TRBV10-3
D: -
size: -
CDR3: CATGRGAGEQYF
DNA: TGTGCCACCGGAAGGGGGGCGGGCGAGCAGTACTTC